These T cell receptor beta chains were read from a single sample in a study of metastatic and nonmetastatic thyroid tumors. TCRdb re-called clones via MiXCR from the PCR reads. The table has about 38,000 clones, about 26% seen once; the top ten hold 9.5% to 13%. The sample consisted of blood. The receptors here all came from a male donor with papillary thyroid cancer or a benign thyroid nodule (not recorded which). Some clones in this sample may be carry-over from other donors' samples. CDR3s include the opening cysteine and the closing phenylalanine or tryptophan. A D gene is named only where the DNA matches it firmly. Only some rows state a clone size, as once, few, many or a class for expanded clones.

abundance: few
d_gene: -
j_gene: TRBJ2-7
v_gene: TRBV15
CDR3aa: CATSRDYGQGYEQYF
CDR3nt: TGTGCCACCAGCAGAGATTATGGCCAGGGCTACGAGCAGTACTTC

abundance: -
d_gene: -
j_gene: TRBJ1-1
v_gene: TRBV6-1
CDR3aa: CASSERNTEAFF
CDR3nt: TGTGCCAGCAGTGAGAGGAACACTGAAGCTTTCTTT

abundance: -
d_gene: -
j_gene: TRBJ1-3
v_gene: TRBV3-1
CDR3aa: CASSPSGMISGNTIYF
CDR3nt: TGTGCCAGCAGCCCAAGCGGAATGATCTCTGGAAACACCATATATTTT

abundance: -
d_gene: -
j_gene: TRBJ1-1
v_gene: TRBV6-1
CDR3aa: CAIQMQENTEAFF
CDR3nt: TGTGCCATACAAATGCAGGAGAACACTGAAGCTTTCTTT

abundance: -
d_gene: TRBD2
j_gene: TRBJ2-2
v_gene: TRBV9
CDR3aa: CASSVGASGGPNTGELFF
CDR3nt: TGTGCCAGCAGCGTAGGCGCTAGCGGGGGCCCGAACACCGGGGAGCTGTTTTTT

abundance: -
d_gene: -
j_gene: TRBJ2-7
v_gene: TRBV5-1
CDR3aa: CASSSRTTGFYEQYF
CDR3nt: TGCGCCAGCAGCTCCCGGACTACAGGATTCTACGAGCAGTACTTC

abundance: few
d_gene: -
j_gene: TRBJ1-2
v_gene: TRBV6-1
CDR3aa: CASSEGWVANGYTF
CDR3nt: TGTGCCAGCAGTGAAGGATGGGTGGCGAATGGCTACACCTTC

abundance: -
d_gene: TRBD1
j_gene: TRBJ1-3
v_gene: TRBV5-5
CDR3aa: CASSDGTGGGNTIYF
CDR3nt: TGTGCCAGCAGCGATGGGACAGGGGGGGGAAACACCATATATTTT

abundance: -
d_gene: -
j_gene: TRBJ2-3
v_gene: TRBV6-1
CDR3aa: CASSEIDGITDTQYF
CDR3nt: TGTGCCAGCAGTGAAATTGACGGCATCACGGATACGCAGTATTTT

abundance: -
d_gene: -
j_gene: TRBJ2-7
v_gene: TRBV20-1
CDR3aa: CSASLGSVEQYF
CDR3nt: TGCAGTGCCAGTCTCGGGTCGGTGGAGCAGTACTTC

abundance: few
d_gene: -
j_gene: TRBJ1-1
v_gene: TRBV7-9
CDR3aa: CASSFREARAFF
CDR3nt: TGTGCCAGCAGCTTCAGGGAAGCAAGAGCTTTCTTT

abundance: many
d_gene: -
j_gene: TRBJ2-7
v_gene: TRBV11-2
CDR3aa: CASSHTDTFYEQYF
CDR3nt: TGTGCCAGCAGCCACACGGACACATTCTACGAGCAGTACTTC

abundance: few
d_gene: -
j_gene: TRBJ2-3
v_gene: TRBV4-3
CDR3aa: CASSQGGGLAVTDTQYF
CDR3nt: TGCGCCAGCAGCCAAGGAGGGGGCCTAGCGGTCACAGATACGCAGTATTTT

abundance: many
d_gene: -
j_gene: TRBJ2-1
v_gene: TRBV10-3
CDR3aa: CAISESDSGEYNEQFF
CDR3nt: TGTGCCATCAGTGAGTCAGACAGTGGAGAATACAATGAGCAGTTCTTC

abundance: -
d_gene: TRBD1
j_gene: TRBJ2-3
v_gene: TRBV20-1
CDR3aa: CSAFDRGLTDTQYF
CDR3nt: TGCAGTGCTTTCGACAGGGGGCTAACAGATACGCAGTATTTT

abundance: -
d_gene: -
j_gene: TRBJ2-1
v_gene: TRBV11-2
CDR3aa: CASSLEGGFVNEQFF
CDR3nt: TGTGCCAGCAGCTTGGAGGGGGGGTTTGTGAATGAGCAGTTCTTC

abundance: few
d_gene: -
j_gene: TRBJ2-7
v_gene: TRBV10-3
CDR3aa: CAIRVLETEDEQYF
CDR3nt: TGTGCCATCAGAGTACTAGAGACGGAGGACGAGCAGTACTTC

abundance: medium-sized
d_gene: -
j_gene: TRBJ2-7
v_gene: TRBV5-8
CDR3aa: CASSLEGGIVYEQYF
CDR3nt: TGTGCCAGCAGCTTGGAGGGCGGGATCGTCTACGAGCAGTACTTC

abundance: many
d_gene: -
j_gene: TRBJ1-5
v_gene: TRBV6-5
CDR3aa: CASSYPPGQNQPQHF
CDR3nt: TGTGCCAGCAGTTACCCGCCAGGGCAAAATCAGCCCCAGCATTTT

abundance: many
d_gene: -
j_gene: TRBJ2-7
v_gene: TRBV9
CDR3aa: CASSTGDSRYEQYF
CDR3nt: TGTGCCAGCAGCACGGGGGACAGCCGATACGAGCAGTACTTC

abundance: -
d_gene: -
j_gene: TRBJ2-7
v_gene: TRBV7-2
CDR3aa: CASSLAGGTAYEQYF
CDR3nt: TGTGCCAGCAGCTTAGCCGGCGGGACGGCCTACGAGCAGTACTTC

abundance: few
d_gene: -
j_gene: TRBJ2-1
v_gene: TRBV24-1
CDR3aa: CATSDRYRAAYEQFF
CDR3nt: TGTGCCACCAGTGATAGGTACAGGGCAGCTTATGAGCAGTTCTTC

abundance: few
d_gene: -
j_gene: TRBJ1-4
v_gene: TRBV6-5
CDR3aa: CASSYSGGANEKLFF
CDR3nt: TGTGCCAGCAGTTACTCGGGGGGGGCTAATGAAAAACTGTTTTTT

abundance: many
d_gene: -
j_gene: TRBJ2-5
v_gene: TRBV7-3
CDR3aa: CASSLTGGAYQETQYF
CDR3nt: TGTGCCAGCAGCCTTACCGGAGGGGCGTACCAAGAGACCCAGTACTTC